This passage covers 2 T cell receptor beta chains from one sample sequenced in a study of T cells after posttransplantation cyclophosphamide. TCRdb keeps only in-frame clones here, not all; method: immunoSEQ multiplex PCR. There are tens of thousands of clones in the sample, none observed a single time. Sequenced input: PBMCs. These receptor sequences come from a middle-aged man in good health, CMV-negative, and a related stem cell transplant donor.

This clone occurred many times. The chain joins TRBV27 to TRBJ1-2, with 10 nucleotides matching TRBD1. The CDR3 has 13 amino acids. J was trimmed by 6 bases and V by 5 bases; bases with no gene match: 3. The V gene's germline CDR1 is MNHEY and CDR2 SMNVEV (reference sequence). The CDR3 DNA reads as TGTGCCAGCAGTCAGGGGACAGGGGATGGCTACACCTTC. It codes for CASSQGTGDGYTF.

This clone appeared many times. J is TRBJ2-3 and V is TRBV7-2, with D maybe TRBD1 (6 bases). Germline V gene lookup returns CDR1 SGHTA and CDR2 FQGNSA. This CDR3 is 14 amino acids long. V dropped 5 bases and J dropped 2 bases, with 11 bases sitting between them. The CDR3 region has the DNA TGTGCCAGCAGCCCCCAGGGGTTCACAGATACGCAGTATTTT. This sequence encodes CASSPQGFTDTQYF.